Presented here are 21 T cell receptor beta chains from one specimen sequenced in a study of spatial heterogeneity in lung cancer. Study-wide findings and caveats: Tumor mutation counts were tracked by expanded intratumoral alpha and beta TCR counts.

TCRdb used MiXCR to reprocess the 5' RACE reads, holding one entry per CDR3 protein. The sample includes 15,000 to 20,000 distinct CDR3 sequences, under 7% of them seen just once. These TCRs' antigens remain unknown. The time point is: sample taken at primary tumor resection. The source material was lung tumor tissue, sampled at surgery. Every receptor here comes from a female donor with early-stage non-small cell lung cancer.

This clonotype is labeled as medium-sized. This chain connects TRBV20-1 to TRBJ1-1; TRBD1 might be the D (5 bases). Germline V gives CDR1 DFQATT, CDR2 SNEGSKA (reference sequence). V lost 5 bases, J lost 6 bases, and 16 bases lay in between. The CDR3 has 13 residues. The CDR3 sequence is CSAPDRLNAEAFF. DNA for the CDR3: TGCAGTGCTCCCGACAGACTAAATGCTGAAGCTTTCTTT.

This clonotype was observed a few times. The V call is TRBV7-2, the J call TRBJ2-5; D ambiguous. The ends were cut back, 3 bases at V and 5 bases at J, with 7 bases in the middle. CDR1 is SGHTA, CDR2 FQGNSA, per germline. The CDR3 is 12 residues long. The DNA for the CDR3 is TGTGCCAGCAGCTTCATCGAGGAGACCCAGTACTTC. Its translation: CASSFIEETQYF. The whole variable domain, filled in from reference TRBV7-2 and TRBJ2-5, reads GAGVSQSPSNKVTEKGKDVELRCDPISGHTALYWYRQSLGQGLEFLIYFQGNSAPDKSGLPSDRFSAERTGGSVSTLTIQRTQQEDSAVYLCASSFIEETQYFGPGTRLLVL.

The CDR3 reads CASGIGGPYEQYF. The CDR3 DNA sequence: TGTGCCAGTGGAATCGGAGGTCCCTACGAGCAGTACTTC. This rearrangement joins TRBV5-6 to TRBJ2-7; D might be TRBD2 (5 bases). The CDR3 loop spans 13 amino acids. Germline V lookup: CDR1 SGHDT, CDR2 YYEEEE. V lost 8 bases and J 2 bases, leaving 14 bases between the germline ends.

In this sample, this clonotype turned up many times. V gene TRBV11-2 combines with J gene TRBJ2-2; 12 positions match TRBD2. With 1 base clipped from V and 7 bases from J, the junction kept 7 bases outside the gene matches. Looked up from germline, CDR1 is SGHAT and CDR2 is FQNNGV. The CDR3 is made up of 17 amino acids. The CDR3 sequence is CASSLGRLAGEVGELFF. The CDR3, as DNA: TGTGCCAGCAGCTTAGGCAGACTAGCGGGAGAGGTCGGGGAGCTGTTTTTT.

This clonotype was recorded many times. This rearrangement joins TRBV6-1 to TRBJ2-1; D gene uncertain. V was shortened by 0 bases and J by 5 bases, with 11 bases between the two germline ends. Germline V gene data show CDR1 as MNHNS and CDR2 as SASEGT. This CDR3 has 15 residues. This CDR3 reads CASSEALHSDNEQFF. The CDR3 nucleotides read TGTGCCAGCAGTGAAGCGCTTCATTCTGACAATGAGCAGTTCTTC.

This clonotype was counted ten times or more. V gene TRBV11-2 combines with J gene TRBJ2-1; 12 positions agree with TRBD2. The V and J ends lost 1 base and 15 bases, in that order; junction bases with no gene match: 19. CDR3 length: 18 residues. Germline CDR1 is SGHAT and CDR2 is FQNNGV. The CDR3 coding sequence is TGTGCCAGCAGCTTAGGCCGCTCCCCGCCTAGCGGGAGGGCCGGGCCGTTCTTC. This translates into CASSLGRSPPSGRAGPFF.

V gene TRBV28 combines with J gene TRBJ2-3; D uncertain. CDR1 MDHEN and CDR2 SYDVKM come from the germline V gene. This CDR3 contains 13 residues. Trimming left V 2 bases short and J 2 bases short, with 5 bases between. CDR3 sequence: CASSLSNTDTQYF. In DNA, the CDR3 is TGTGCCAGCAGTTTAAGTAACACAGATACGCAGTATTTT.

This clonotype was detected many times. The chain employs TRBV20-1 and TRBJ2-7; D not certain. The V and J ends lost 1 base and 7 bases respectively, with 2 bases between them. Germline V gene data show CDR1 as DFQATT and CDR2 as SNEGSKA (reference sequence). The length of the CDR3 is 9 residues. The CDR3 DNA follows: TGCAGTGCTAGAGCGGAGCAGTACTTC. It encodes CSARAEQYF.

Within the sample, this clonotype is medium-sized (0.01 to 0.1%). This chain uses TRBV27 with TRBJ2-3; 8 nucleotides agree with TRBD1. The CDR3 sequence is 14 residues long. V trimming: 3 bases; J trimming: 3 bases; junction bases outside the gene matches: 2. CDR1 and CDR2 (germline): MNHEY, SMNVEV (reference sequence). The CDR3 region has the DNA TGTGCCAGCAGTTTTCGGACAGGGACAGATACGCAGTATTTT. Residues: CASSFRTGTDTQYF.

This clonotype was observed many times. The V and J genes are TRBV7-2 and TRBJ2-1, with TRBD2 matching 13 bases. Germline values: CDR1 SGHTA, CDR2 FQGNSA. The CDR3 loop spans 19 amino acids. Germline trimming cut 4 bases from V and 3 bases from J; bases unmatched to any gene: 12. CDR3 amino acids: CASSSHGLAGDGGYNEQFF. In DNA, the CDR3 is TGTGCCAGCAGCTCCCACGGACTAGCGGGAGACGGAGGCTACAATGAGCAGTTCTTC.

This clonotype was observed many times. This chain links TRBV4-3 with TRBJ2-7; 7 positions match TRBD1. Germline V gene sequence: CDR1 LGHNA, CDR2 YSLEER. Unmatched junction bases numbered 3, after V lost 1 base and J lost 0 bases. This CDR3 comprises 15 residues. The chain's CDR3 is CASSQGAGGSYEQYF. CDR3 nucleotides: TGCGCCAGCAGCCAAGGGGCAGGGGGCTCCTACGAGCAGTACTTC.

To note about this clonotype: This may be a read error: a much more frequent sequence differs by one nucleotide. The chain employs TRBV20-1 and TRBJ1-2, with D unresolved. Deletions cut 5 bases from V and 1 base from J, with 5 bases between. The CDR3 totals 11 residues. Per germline, CDR1 DFQATT and CDR2 SNEGSKA (reference sequence). The CDR3 sequence is CSAGNNYGYTF. The CDR3 nucleotides read TGCAGTGCTGGCAATAACTATGGCTACACCTTC.

This clonotype was picked up many times. The genes are TRBV11-2 and TRBJ2-1; D unclear. The germline V and J ends were trimmed by 3 bases and 4 bases, with 10 bases remaining between them. Per the germline V gene, CDR1 is SGHAT and CDR2 is FQNNGV. CDR3 length: 14 amino acids. The CDR3 bases are TGTGCCAGCAGCTTTTTTCGGAATTACAATGAGCAGTTCTTC. It specifies CASSFFRNYNEQFF.

With respect to this clonotype: Being one base from a much bigger clone, this may be a read error. The chain uses TRBV7-3 and TRBJ2-1; D gene unclear. V shed 6 bases and J shed 5 bases, with 11 bases lying between them. CDR3 length: 13 residues. Germline V gene data show CDR1 as SGHTA and CDR2 as FQGTGA. The CDR3 DNA is TGTGCCAGCAGGGTGTGGCCGCACAATGAGCAGTTCTTC. Its protein is CASRVWPHNEQFF. Combining the CDR3 with reference TRBV7-3 and TRBJ2-1 gives the whole variable domain GAGVSQTPSNKVTEKGKYVELRCDPISGHTALYWYRQSLGQGPEFLIYFQGTGAADDSGLPNDRFFAVRPEGSVSTLKIQRTERGDSAVYLCASRVWPHNEQFFGPGTRLTVL.

This chain connects TRBV7-2 to TRBJ2-7; D unclear. V was pared by 0 bases and J by 0 bases, with 9 bases between. CDR1 SGHTA and CDR2 FQGNSA come from the germline V gene. There are 15 residues in the CDR3. CDR3 DNA: TGTGCCAGCAGCTTAGCGCGCGGTTACTCCTACGAGCAGTACTTC. Translating it yields CASSLARGYSYEQYF.

This clonotype came up many times. The chain is built from TRBV7-2 and TRBJ2-1, with 8 bases matching TRBD2. The V and J ends lost 4 bases and 6 bases, in that order; junction bases with no gene match: 11. Germline-derived CDR1 and CDR2 are SGHTA and FQGNSA. The CDR3 has 16 amino acids. The CDR3 sequence: CASSSPVAGWLNEQFF. DNA for the CDR3: TGTGCCAGCAGCTCTCCAGTAGCGGGATGGCTCAATGAGCAGTTCTTC. The full variable domain, its missing parts supplied by reference TRBV7-2 and TRBJ2-1, is GAGVSQSPSNKVTEKGKDVELRCDPISGHTALYWYRQSLGQGLEFLIYFQGNSAPDKSGLPSDRFSAERTGGSVSTLTIQRTQQEDSAVYLCASSSPVAGWLNEQFFGPGTRLTVL.

This clonotype ranks as medium-sized. The chain carries TRBV25-1 and TRBJ2-5; tentative D call: TRBD2 (6 bases). Deletions cut 7 bases from V and 4 bases from J, with 16 bases between. CDR1 is MGHDK and CDR2 is SYGVNS in the germline V gene. The length of the CDR3 is 14 residues. CDR3 amino acids: CASTGLGGPETQYF. The CDR3 region has the DNA TGTGCCAGCACCGGACTGGGAGGTCCAGAGACCCAGTACTTC.

This clonotype was seen more than once but under ten times. The chain couples TRBV20-1 to TRBJ1-1; D ambiguous. The CDR3 runs to 15 residues. CDR1 and CDR2 (germline): DFQATT, SNEGSKA (reference sequence). The ends were cut back, 1 base at V and 2 bases at J, with 14 bases in the middle. CDR3 nucleotides: TGCAGTGCTAGAGCCCACGCCCGGGCCAACACTGAAGCTTTCTTT. This codes for CSARAHARANTEAFF.

Many counts were recorded for this clonotype. The V gene is TRBV2, the J gene TRBJ1-2; 10 bases fit TRBD1. In germline, CDR1 is SNHLY, CDR2 FYNNEI. This CDR3 spans 14 amino acids. J lost 4 bases, V lost 6 bases, and 5 bases had no gene match. CDR3 in amino acids: CASRADRGPYGYTF. As DNA, the CDR3 is TGTGCCAGCAGGGCAGACAGGGGGCCCTATGGCTACACCTTC.

The chain combines TRBV6-5 with TRBJ2-2, with 9 bases fitting TRBD1. V was clipped by 2 bases and J by 6 bases; unmatched bases: 13. Germline CDR1 is MNHEY and CDR2 is SVGAGI. This CDR3 has 18 residues. CDR3 amino acids: CASSYGTYGTGFPGELFF. The CDR3 nucleotides are TGTGCCAGCAGTTACGGAACCTACGGGACAGGGTTCCCCGGGGAGCTGTTTTTT.

Ten or more counts support this clonotype. DNA for the CDR3: TGTGCCAGCAGTACGGGACAGCGCTACGAGCAGTACTTC. Translation: CASSTGQRYEQYF. The chain recombines TRBV28 with TRBJ2-7, with 7 nucleotides matching TRBD1. CDR3 length: 13 amino acids. Germline V gene sequence: CDR1 MDHEN, CDR2 SYDVKM. V was pared by 5 bases and J by 3 bases, with 4 bases of the junction left unmatched.